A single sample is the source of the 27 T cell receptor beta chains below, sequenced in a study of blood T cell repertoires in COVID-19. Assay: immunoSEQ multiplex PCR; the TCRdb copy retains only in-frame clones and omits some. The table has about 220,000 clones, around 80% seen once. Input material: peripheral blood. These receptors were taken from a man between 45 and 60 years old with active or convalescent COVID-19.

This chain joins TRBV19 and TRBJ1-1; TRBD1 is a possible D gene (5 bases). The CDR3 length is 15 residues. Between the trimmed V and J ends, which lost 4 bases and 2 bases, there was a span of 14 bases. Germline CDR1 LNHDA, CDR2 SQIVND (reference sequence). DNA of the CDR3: TGTGCCAGTAGTAAATTTCGGCAGGGCAACACTGAAGCTTTCTTT. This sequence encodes CASSKFRQGNTEAFF.

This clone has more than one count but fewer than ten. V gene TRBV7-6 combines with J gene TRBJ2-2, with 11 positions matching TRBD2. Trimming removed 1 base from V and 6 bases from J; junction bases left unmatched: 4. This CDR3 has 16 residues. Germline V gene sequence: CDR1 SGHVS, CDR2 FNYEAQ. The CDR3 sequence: CASSLDVAGGPGELFF. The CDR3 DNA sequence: TGTGCCAGCAGCTTAGACGTAGCGGGAGGGCCCGGGGAGCTGTTTTTT.

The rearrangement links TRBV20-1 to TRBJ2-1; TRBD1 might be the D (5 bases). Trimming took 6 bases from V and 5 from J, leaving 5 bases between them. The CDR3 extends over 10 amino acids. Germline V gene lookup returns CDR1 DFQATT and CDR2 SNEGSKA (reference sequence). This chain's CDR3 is CSARDNEQFF. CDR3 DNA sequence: TGCAGTGCCAGGGACAATGAGCAGTTCTTC.

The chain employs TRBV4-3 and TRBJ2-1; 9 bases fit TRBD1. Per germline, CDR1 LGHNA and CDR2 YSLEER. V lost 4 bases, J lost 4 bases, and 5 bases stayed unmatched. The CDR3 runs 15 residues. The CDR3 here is CASSRRDREYNEQFF. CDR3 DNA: TGCGCCAGCAGCCGCCGGGACAGGGAGTACAATGAGCAGTTCTTC.

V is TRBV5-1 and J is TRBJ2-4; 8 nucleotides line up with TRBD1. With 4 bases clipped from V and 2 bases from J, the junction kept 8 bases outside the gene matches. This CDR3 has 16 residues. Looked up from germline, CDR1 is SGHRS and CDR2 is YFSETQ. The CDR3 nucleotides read TGCGCCAGCAGCCCCCGCCAGGGGGCAACCAAAAACATTCAGTACTTC. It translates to CASSPRQGATKNIQYF.

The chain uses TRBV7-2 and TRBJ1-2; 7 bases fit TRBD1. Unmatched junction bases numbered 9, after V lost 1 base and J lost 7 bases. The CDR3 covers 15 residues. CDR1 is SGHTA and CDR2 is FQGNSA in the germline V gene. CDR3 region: CASSLGLQGQGGYTF. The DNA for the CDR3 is TGTGCCAGCAGCTTAGGTTTACAGGGGCAGGGTGGCTACACCTTC. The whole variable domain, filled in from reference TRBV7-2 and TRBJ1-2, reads GAGVSQSPSNKVTEKGKDVELRCDPISGHTALYWYRQSLGQGLEFLIYFQGNSAPDKSGLPSDRFSAERTGGSVSTLTIQRTQQEDSAVYLCASSLGLQGQGGYTFGSGTRLTVV.

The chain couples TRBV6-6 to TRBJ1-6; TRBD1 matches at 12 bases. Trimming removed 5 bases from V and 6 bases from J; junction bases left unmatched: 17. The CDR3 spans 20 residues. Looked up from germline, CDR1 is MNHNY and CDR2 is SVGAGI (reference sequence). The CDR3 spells CASSPAPGTGGPDGNSPLHF. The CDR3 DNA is TGTGCCAGCAGTCCTGCCCCCGGGACAGGGGGCCCGGACGGTAATTCACCCCTCCACTTT.

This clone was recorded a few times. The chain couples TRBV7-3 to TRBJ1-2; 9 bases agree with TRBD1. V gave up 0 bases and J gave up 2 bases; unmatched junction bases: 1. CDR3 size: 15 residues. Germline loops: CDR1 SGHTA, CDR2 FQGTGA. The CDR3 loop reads CASSLTGQGNYGYTF. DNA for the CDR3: TGTGCCAGCAGCTTAACCGGACAGGGGAACTATGGCTACACCTTC.

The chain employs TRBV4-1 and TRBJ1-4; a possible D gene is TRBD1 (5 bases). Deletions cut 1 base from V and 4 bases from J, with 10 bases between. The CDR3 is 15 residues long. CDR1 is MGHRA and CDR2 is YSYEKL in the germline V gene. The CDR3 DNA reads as TGCGCCAGCAGCCAAGTCGGGGGTTTTAATGAAAAACTGTTTTTT. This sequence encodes CASSQVGGFNEKLFF.

The DNA for the CDR3 is TGTGCCAGCAGCTTGGTGCTAGCGGGGAGACTTCGGGAGACCCAGTACTTC. This codes for CASSLVLAGRLRETQYF. The rearrangement joins TRBV5-6 to TRBJ2-5, with TRBD2 matching over 9 bases. Germline-derived CDR1 and CDR2 are SGHDT and YYEEEE. The CDR3 loop spans 17 amino acids. V lost 0 bases and J lost 5; bases outside the gene matches: 11.

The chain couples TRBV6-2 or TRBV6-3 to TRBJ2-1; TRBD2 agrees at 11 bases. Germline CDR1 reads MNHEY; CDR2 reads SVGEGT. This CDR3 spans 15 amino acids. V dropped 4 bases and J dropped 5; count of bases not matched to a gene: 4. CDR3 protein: CASSSRLAGNNEQFF. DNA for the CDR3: TGTGCCAGCAGTTCCCGACTAGCGGGGAACAATGAGCAGTTCTTC.

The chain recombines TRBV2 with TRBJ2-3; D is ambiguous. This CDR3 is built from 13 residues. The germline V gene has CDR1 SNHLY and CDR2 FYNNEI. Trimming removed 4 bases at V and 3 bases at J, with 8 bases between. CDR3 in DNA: TGTGCCAGCAGTGGGGCAGATACAGATACGCAGTATTTT. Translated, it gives CASSGADTDTQYF.

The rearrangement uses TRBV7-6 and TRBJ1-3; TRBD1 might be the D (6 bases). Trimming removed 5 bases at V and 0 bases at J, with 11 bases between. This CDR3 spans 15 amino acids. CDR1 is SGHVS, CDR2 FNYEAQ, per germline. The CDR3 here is CASSPLRGSGNTIYF. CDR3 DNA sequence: TGTGCCAGCAGCCCCCTCAGGGGCTCTGGAAACACCATATATTTT.

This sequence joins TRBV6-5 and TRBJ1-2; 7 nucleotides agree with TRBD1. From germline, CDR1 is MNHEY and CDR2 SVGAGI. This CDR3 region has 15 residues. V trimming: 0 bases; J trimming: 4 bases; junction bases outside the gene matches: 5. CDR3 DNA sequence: TGTGCCAGCAGTTACTCGAGGGGGCACGGCTATGGCTACACCTTC. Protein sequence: CASSYSRGHGYGYTF.

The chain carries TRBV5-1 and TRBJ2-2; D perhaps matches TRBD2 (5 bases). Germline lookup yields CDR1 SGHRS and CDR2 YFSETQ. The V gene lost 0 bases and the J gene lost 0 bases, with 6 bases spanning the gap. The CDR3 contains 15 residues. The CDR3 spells CASSLGLTNTGELFF. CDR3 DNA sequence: TGCGCCAGCAGCTTGGGACTAACGAACACCGGGGAGCTGTTTTTT. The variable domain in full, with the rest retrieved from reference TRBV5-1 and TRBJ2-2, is KAGVTQTPRYLIKTRGQQVTLSCSPISGHRSVSWYQQTPGQGLQFLFEYFSETQRNKGNFPGRFSGRQFSNSRSEMNVSTLELGDSALYLCASSLGLTNTGELFFGEGSRLTVL.

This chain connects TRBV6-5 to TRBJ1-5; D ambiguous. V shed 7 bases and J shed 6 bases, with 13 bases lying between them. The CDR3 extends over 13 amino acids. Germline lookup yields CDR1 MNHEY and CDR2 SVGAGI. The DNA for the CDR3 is TGTGCCAGCACGTCTCTTAGAAGTCAGCCCCAGCATTTT. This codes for CASTSLRSQPQHF.

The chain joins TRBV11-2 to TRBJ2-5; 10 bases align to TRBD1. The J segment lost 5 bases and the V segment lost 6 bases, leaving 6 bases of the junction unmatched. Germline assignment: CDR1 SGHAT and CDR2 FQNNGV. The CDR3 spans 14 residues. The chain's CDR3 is CASRTTGGDETQYF. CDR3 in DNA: TGTGCCAGCAGGACGACAGGGGGCGATGAGACCCAGTACTTC.

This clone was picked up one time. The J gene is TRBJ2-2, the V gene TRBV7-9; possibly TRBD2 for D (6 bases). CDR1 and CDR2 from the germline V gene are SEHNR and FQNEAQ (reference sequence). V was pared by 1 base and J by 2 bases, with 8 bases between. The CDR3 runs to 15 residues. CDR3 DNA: TGTGCCAGCAGCTTAGGGAGGGGAAACACCGGGGAGCTGTTTTTT. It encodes CASSLGRGNTGELFF.

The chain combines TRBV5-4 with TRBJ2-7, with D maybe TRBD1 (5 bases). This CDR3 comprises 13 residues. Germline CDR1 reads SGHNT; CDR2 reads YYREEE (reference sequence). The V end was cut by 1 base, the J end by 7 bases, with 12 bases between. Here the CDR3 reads CASSLYSGWEQYF. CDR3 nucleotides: TGTGCCAGCAGCTTGTATTCAGGGTGGGAGCAGTACTTC. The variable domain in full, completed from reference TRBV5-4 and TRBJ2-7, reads ETGVTQSPTHLIKTRGQQVTLRCSSQSGHNTVSWYQQALGQGPQFIFQYYREEENGRGNFPPRFSGLQFPNYSSELNVNALELDDSALYLCASSLYSGWEQYFGPGTRLTVT.

CDR3 sequence reads: CASSLEGQFYEQYV. The CDR3 bases are TGTGCCAGCAGCTTAGAGGGACAGTTCTACGAGCAGTACGTC. V usage is TRBV11-2 and J usage is TRBJ2-7; 7 bases are a match to TRBD1. This CDR3 has 14 amino acids. The V gene end was trimmed by 0 bases and the J gene end by 3 bases; junction bases not matched to a gene: 2. Germline CDR1 and CDR2: SGHAT and FQNNGV.

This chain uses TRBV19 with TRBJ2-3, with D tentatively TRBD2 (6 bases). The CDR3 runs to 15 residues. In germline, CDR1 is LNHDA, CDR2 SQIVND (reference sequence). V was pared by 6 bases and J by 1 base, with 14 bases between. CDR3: CASSHPGGGTDTQYF. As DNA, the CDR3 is TGTGCCAGTAGCCATCCTGGCGGGGGCACAGATACGCAGTATTTT.

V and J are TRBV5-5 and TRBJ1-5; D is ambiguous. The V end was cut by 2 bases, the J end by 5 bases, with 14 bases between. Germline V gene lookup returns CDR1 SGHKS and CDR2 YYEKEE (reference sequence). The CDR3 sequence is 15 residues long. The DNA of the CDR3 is TGTGCCAGCAGCTTCTTGGGAGGGTTGGATCAGCCCCAGCATTTT. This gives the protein CASSFLGGLDQPQHF.

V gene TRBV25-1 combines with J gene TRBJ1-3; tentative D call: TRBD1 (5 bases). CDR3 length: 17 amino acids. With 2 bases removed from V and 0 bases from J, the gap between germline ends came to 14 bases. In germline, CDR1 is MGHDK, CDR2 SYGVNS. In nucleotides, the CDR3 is TGTGCCAGCAGTGAACCTGAACGGGGGGGCTCTGGAAACACCATATATTTT. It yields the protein CASSEPERGGSGNTIYF. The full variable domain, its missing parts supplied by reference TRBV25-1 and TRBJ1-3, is EADIYQTPRYLVIGTGKKITLECSQTMGHDKMYWYQQDPGMELHLIHYSYGVNSTEKGDLSSESTVSRIRTEHFPLTLESARPSHTSQYLCASSEPERGGSGNTIYFGEGSWLTVV.

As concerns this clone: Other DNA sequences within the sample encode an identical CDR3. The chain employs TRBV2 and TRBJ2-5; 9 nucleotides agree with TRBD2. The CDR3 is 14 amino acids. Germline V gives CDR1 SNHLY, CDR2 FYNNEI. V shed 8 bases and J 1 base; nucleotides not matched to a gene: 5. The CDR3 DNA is TGTGCCAGCTCCCAGACTAGCGGCCAAGAGACCCAGTACTTC. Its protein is CASSQTSGQETQYF.

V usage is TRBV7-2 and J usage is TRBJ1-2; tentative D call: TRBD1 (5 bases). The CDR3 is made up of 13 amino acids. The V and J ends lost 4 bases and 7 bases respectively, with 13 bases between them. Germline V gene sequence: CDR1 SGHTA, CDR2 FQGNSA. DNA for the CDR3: TGTGCCAGCAGCTCCCGGATCGGGGGTGGCTACACCTTC. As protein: CASSSRIGGGYTF.

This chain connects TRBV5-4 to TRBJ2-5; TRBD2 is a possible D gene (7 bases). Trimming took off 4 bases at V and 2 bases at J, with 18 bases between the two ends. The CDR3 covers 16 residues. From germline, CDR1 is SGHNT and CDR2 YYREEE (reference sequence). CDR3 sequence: CASSRGLAGAQETQYF. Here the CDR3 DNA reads TGTGCCAGCAGCCGCGGCCTCGCGGGGGCTCAAGAGACCCAGTACTTC.

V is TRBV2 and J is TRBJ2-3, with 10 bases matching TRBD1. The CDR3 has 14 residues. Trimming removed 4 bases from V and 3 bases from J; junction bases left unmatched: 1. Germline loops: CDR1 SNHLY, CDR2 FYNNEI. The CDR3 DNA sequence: TGTGCCAGCAGTGCGGACAGGGGGACAGATACGCAGTATTTT. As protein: CASSADRGTDTQYF. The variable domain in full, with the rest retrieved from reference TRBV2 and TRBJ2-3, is EPEVTQTPSHQVTQMGQEVILRCVPISNHLYFYWYRQILGQKVEFLVSFYNNEISEKSEIFDDQFSVERPDGSNFTLKIRSTKLEDSAMYFCASSADRGTDTQYFGPGTRLTVL.